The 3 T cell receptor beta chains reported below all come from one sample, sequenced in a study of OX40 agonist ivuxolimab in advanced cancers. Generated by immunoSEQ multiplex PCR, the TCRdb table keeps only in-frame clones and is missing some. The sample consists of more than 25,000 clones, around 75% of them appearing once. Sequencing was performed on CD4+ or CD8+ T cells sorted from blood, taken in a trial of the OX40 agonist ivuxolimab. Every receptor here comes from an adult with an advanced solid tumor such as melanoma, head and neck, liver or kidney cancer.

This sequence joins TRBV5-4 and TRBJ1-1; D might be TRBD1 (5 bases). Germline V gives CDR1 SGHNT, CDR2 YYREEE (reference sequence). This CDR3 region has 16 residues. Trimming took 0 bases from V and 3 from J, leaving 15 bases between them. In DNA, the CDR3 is TGTGCCAGCAGCTTGGCCCCCGGGGGGAGCGACACTGAAGCTTTCTTT. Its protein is CASSLAPGGSDTEAFF.

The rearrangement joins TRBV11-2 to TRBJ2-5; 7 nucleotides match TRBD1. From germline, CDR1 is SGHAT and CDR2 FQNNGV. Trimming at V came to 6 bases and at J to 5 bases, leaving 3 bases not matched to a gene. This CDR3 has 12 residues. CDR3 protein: CASSQDRETQYF. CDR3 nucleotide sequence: TGTGCCAGCAGTCAGGACAGGGAGACCCAGTACTTC.

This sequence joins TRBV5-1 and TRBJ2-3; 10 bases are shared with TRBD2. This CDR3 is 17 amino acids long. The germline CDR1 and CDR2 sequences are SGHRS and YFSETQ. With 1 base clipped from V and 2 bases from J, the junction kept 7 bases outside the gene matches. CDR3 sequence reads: CASSLLSGLADTDTQYF. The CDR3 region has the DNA TGCGCCAGCAGCTTGCTATCCGGACTAGCGGACACAGATACGCAGTATTTT.